This TCR beta chain was observed in a study of T-cell memory formation after mild COVID-19. Via MiXCR, TCRdb re-called the 5' RACE reads, giving one row per CDR3 protein. The top ten clones hold about 12% of a sample with more than 350,000 distinct CDR3 sequences, roughly 21% of them seen once. The sequencing sample was made of PBMCs or a T cell subset sorted from them (not recorded which). The clonotype comes from an adult woman who had mild COVID-19 (a few samples of this study predate the infection). Cell type and time point are not known.

In DNA form, the CDR3 reads TGTGCCAGCAGCTTAGCGCAGGGGGCCCTCTACGAGCAGTACTTC. Its translation: CASSLAQGALYEQYF. The chain employs TRBV7-2 and TRBJ2-7; 8 nucleotides match TRBD1. Per germline, CDR1 SGHTA and CDR2 FQGNSA. Trimming cost V 0 bases and J 3 bases; bases outside gene matches: 4. CDR3 length equals 15 residues.